The present T cell receptor beta chain was sequenced within a study of blood T cell repertoires in COVID-19. Study overall: The United States, Italy and Spain supplied acute and convalescent COVID-19 samples.

Here immunoSEQ multiplex PCR was the method, and the copy in TCRdb shows in-frame clones only, minus some. This table holds some 65,000 clones, 93% found once. Germline loops: CDR1 SQVTM, CDR2 ANQGSEA. The CDR3 is 12 residues long. The germline V and J ends were trimmed by 7 bases and 4 bases, with 12 bases remaining between them. Sequencing used peripheral blood. This sequence originates from a man aged 70 or older with active COVID-19. This chain links TRBV29-1 with TRBJ2-3; D is perhaps TRBD2 (6 bases). CDR3 in DNA: TGCAGCGCTGGGGACTGGGCAGATACGCAGTATTTT. Translated, it gives CSAGDWADTQYF.